This entry features one TCR beta chain sequence. The junction shows a germline mismatch at one end, possibly a read error. This CDR3 has 10 residues. CDR1 SEHNR and CDR2 FQNEAQ come from the germline V gene (reference sequence). TCR beta chains were sequenced at survey level with immunoSEQ. Generated by immunoSEQ multiplex PCR, the TCRdb table keeps only in-frame clones and is missing some. The sample has 60,000 to 85,000 clones, around 95% seen once. The sequenced sample was PBMCs. The chain links TRBV7-9 to TRBJ1-2; 7 bases line up with TRBD1. The TCR sequence derives from a man in his forties or fifties with rheumatoid arthritis. CDR3 in amino acids: CASSRGQVFF. The CDR3 DNA is TGTGCCAGCAGCCGTGGACAGGTTTTCTTC.